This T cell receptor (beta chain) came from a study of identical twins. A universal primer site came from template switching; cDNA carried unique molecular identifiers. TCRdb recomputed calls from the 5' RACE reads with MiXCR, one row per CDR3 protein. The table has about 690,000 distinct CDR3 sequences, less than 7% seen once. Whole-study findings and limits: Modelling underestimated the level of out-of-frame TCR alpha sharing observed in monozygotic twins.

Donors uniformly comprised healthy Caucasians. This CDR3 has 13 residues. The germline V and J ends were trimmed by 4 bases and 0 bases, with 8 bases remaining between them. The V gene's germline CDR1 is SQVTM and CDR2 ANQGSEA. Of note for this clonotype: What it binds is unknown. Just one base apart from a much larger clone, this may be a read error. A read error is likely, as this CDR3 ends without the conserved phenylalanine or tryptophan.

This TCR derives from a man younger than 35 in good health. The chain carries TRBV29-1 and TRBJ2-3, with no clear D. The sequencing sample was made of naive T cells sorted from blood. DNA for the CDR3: TGCAGCGTTGCTTCCCCTAGCACAGATACGCAGTATTAT. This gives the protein CSVASPSTDTQYY.